Given below is one T cell receptor beta chain in context. CDR1 and CDR2 from the germline V gene are SGHAT and FQNNGV. The CDR3 has 16 residues. Trimming took off 4 bases at V and 0 bases at J, with 13 bases between the two ends. Repertoires were generated with immunoSEQ multiplex PCR, while TCRdb's copy carries only in-frame clones and drops some. This sample has 150,000 or so clones, with roughly 85% found just once. The data stem from a study of blood T cell repertoires in COVID-19. The receptor was isolated from a woman between 50 and 59 years old who had recovered from COVID-19. V is TRBV11-2 and J is TRBJ2-1, with a possible D match to TRBD2 (6 bases). Sample: PBMCs or T cells enriched from blood (not recorded which). The CDR3 loop is CASSSRGDSSYNEQFF. DNA for the CDR3: TGTGCCAGCAGCTCTCGCGGGGATAGCTCCTACAATGAGCAGTTCTTC.